This paragraph covers one T cell receptor (beta chain) sequence. What it binds is unknown. The data were taken from a study of T cells in narcolepsy. The study, taken as a whole, reports: Healthy controls reportedly lacked the autoreactive clonotypes serially found in patients' blood.

The germline V gene has CDR1 ENHRY and CDR2 SYGVKD. The CDR3 length is 16 residues. Sequencing used immunoSEQ multiplex PCR; TCRdb keeps in-frame clones, though not all of them. Of 25,000 to 30,000 clones in the sample, 79% are singletons; the top ten hold 6.6%. The chain employs TRBV10-3 and TRBJ2-5, with 10 nucleotides matching TRBD2. The J call may be wrong; the DNA end is better matched by TRBJ2-7. The clonotype was recovered from a human donor in good health. Sequencing was carried out using memory (CD45RA-) CD4+ T cells from blood. Here the CDR3 DNA reads TGTGCCATCAGTGAGACATCGACTAGCGGGTTTTACGAGCAGTACTTC. Its translation: CAISETSTSGFYEQYF.